This T cell receptor (beta chain) came from a study of cytomegalovirus exposure and HLA in healthy donors. Overall study results and limits: A few of the chains that were CMV-associated were confirmed in vitro to be specific for CMV antigens.

The donors were part of the roughly 130-subject validation cohort, which stood apart from the approximately 670-subject first cohort. With respect to this clone: Its specificity is unknown.

The CDR3 covers 15 residues. Between the trimmed V and J ends, which lost 0 bases and 6 bases, there was a span of 12 bases. Germline V gene lookup returns CDR1 KGHSH and CDR2 LQKENI. Method: immunoSEQ multiplex PCR; TCRdb's copy keeps in-frame clones and lacks some. This table holds over 130,000 clones, around nine tenths found once. This clonotype originated in a man aged 18 to 30 in good health and CMV-seropositive. This rearrangement joins TRBV18 to TRBJ1-3; possible D gene TRBD1, 6 bases. The sequenced sample was PBMCs. DNA for the CDR3: TGTGCCAGCTCACCACCGCCGTCAGGGGAAAACACCATATATTTT. Translated: CASSPPPSGENTIYF.